The 32 T cell receptor beta chains below come from one sample, sequenced in a study of EBV T-cell therapy then PD-1 blockade in nasopharyngeal carcinoma. These receptors are not linked to any known antigen. Documented treatment: AdE1-LMPpoly-expanded autologous EBV-specific T-cell therapy followed by anti-PD-1 nivolumab. Sequencing used immunoSEQ multiplex PCR; TCRdb keeps in-frame clones, though not all of them. In the table there are roughly 20,000 clones, almost 85% of which are singletons. The sequencing used CD8+ T cells from blood, collected at approximately day 30 from a patient whose treatment included autologous EBV-specific T cells and nivolumab. The origin of the receptors is a man aged 40-49 years with nasopharyngeal carcinoma.

The chain combines TRBV7-6 with TRBJ1-2; D is undetermined. CDR3 size: 12 residues. The germline V gene has CDR1 SGHVS and CDR2 FNYEAQ. V was pared by 2 bases and J by 7 bases, with 8 bases between. CDR3 residues: CASSLITSGYTF. The CDR3 DNA follows: TGTGCCAGCAGCTTAATCACGAGTGGCTACACCTTC.

The chain joins TRBV27 to TRBJ2-2; 11 bases line up with TRBD2. The CDR3 loop spans 15 amino acids. Germline CDR1 and CDR2: MNHEY and SMNVEV (reference sequence). Trimming took 4 bases from V and 6 from J; bases not matched to a gene: 4. The CDR3 reads CASSSQLAGAGELFF. The CDR3 bases are TGTGCCAGCAGTTCTCAACTAGCGGGGGCCGGGGAGCTGTTTTTT.

As DNA, the CDR3 is TGTGCCAGCAGTTTATCGTCGGGGGCTTATAGCAATCAGCCCCAGCATTTT. Amino acids: CASSLSSGAYSNQPQHF. The rearrangement links TRBV27 to TRBJ1-5; D possibly corresponds to TRBD1 (6 bases). Germline loops: CDR1 MNHEY, CDR2 SMNVEV (reference sequence). The CDR3 loop spans 17 amino acids. Trimming removed 0 bases at V and 0 bases at J, with 12 bases between.

At least ten counts were recorded for this clone. This rearrangement joins TRBV29-1 to TRBJ2-7; possible D gene TRBD1, 6 bases. Trimming removed 0 bases from V and 6 bases from J, with 18 bases in between. The CDR3 covers 15 residues. The germline V gene encodes CDR1 SQVTM and CDR2 ANQGSEA. CDR3 sequence: CSVEDPQGSLVEQYF. The CDR3 region has the DNA TGCAGCGTTGAAGATCCGCAGGGGTCCTTGGTCGAGCAGTACTTC.

The chain has TRBV27 and TRBJ1-2; 7 bases are a match to TRBD1. Germline CDR1 reads MNHEY; CDR2 reads SMNVEV (reference sequence). The length of the CDR3 is 14 residues. The trim removed 6 bases at V and 5 bases at J, leaving 9 bases unmatched. CDR3 protein: CASRSGTDLYGYTF. As DNA, the CDR3 is TGTGCCAGCAGATCCGGGACAGATTTATATGGCTACACCTTC.

This chain uses TRBV5-6 with TRBJ1-1; 7 bases match TRBD1. The trim removed 4 bases at V and 1 base at J, leaving 7 bases unmatched. The CDR3 runs 15 residues. The germline V gene has CDR1 SGHDT and CDR2 YYEEEE. The CDR3 loop is CASSPPQGPNTEAFF. CDR3 DNA sequence: TGTGCCAGCAGCCCTCCACAGGGGCCGAACACTGAAGCTTTCTTT.

This sequence joins TRBV13 and TRBJ2-7; TRBD1 aligns across 7 bases. Looked up from germline, CDR1 is PRHDT and CDR2 is FYEKMQ (reference sequence). CDR3 length equals 14 residues. Trimming removed 5 bases from V and 0 bases from J; junction bases left unmatched: 4. The chain's CDR3 is CASSPGQSSYEQYF. CDR3 coding DNA: TGTGCCAGCAGCCCGGGACAGAGCTCCTACGAGCAGTACTTC.

J is TRBJ2-5 and V is TRBV5-5; D not certain. Germline values: CDR1 SGHKS, CDR2 YYEKEE (reference sequence). V was clipped by 6 bases and J by 2 bases, with 8 bases between them. The CDR3 consists of 12 residues. The CDR3 spells CASMVRQETQYF. CDR3 bases: TGTGCCAGCATGGTCAGGCAAGAGACCCAGTACTTC.

Concerning this clone itself: No DNA is shown, since the ends of the CDR3 on it are uncertain; the CDR3 is the one TCRdb lists. J is TRBJ2-1 and V is TRBV9; the D call TRBD2 from the table was never checked on the DNA. The germline CDR1 and CDR2 sequences are SGDLS and YYNGEE. The CDR3 is made up of 15 amino acids, end residues included. The CDR3 here is CASSVVGGGIDPPFF.

The chain combines TRBV30 with TRBJ1-1; D ambiguous. This CDR3 has 12 amino acids. Per the germline V gene, CDR1 is GTSNPN and CDR2 is SVGIG (reference sequence). V lost 1 base and J lost 6, with 9 bases in between. CDR3 sequence: CAWSESSPEAFF. The CDR3 nucleotides are TGTGCCTGGAGTGAGAGTTCCCCTGAAGCTTTCTTT.

The chain uses TRBV6-1 and TRBJ1-6, with 11 bases aligning to TRBD1. CDR1 is MNHNS, CDR2 SASEGT, per germline. The CDR3 has 15 residues. Germline trimming cut 1 base from V and 7 bases from J; bases unmatched to any gene: 0. The CDR3 protein is CASSEGTGGNSPLHF. CDR3 DNA sequence: TGTGCCAGCAGTGAAGGGACAGGGGGCAATTCACCCCTCCACTTT.

The rearrangement uses TRBV4-3 and TRBJ2-7; weak D call: TRBD1 (5 bases). This CDR3 contains 15 residues. The germline V gene has CDR1 LGHNA and CDR2 YSLEER. V was cut by 2 bases and J by 2 bases, with 13 bases left in between. The CDR3 reads CASSQSIQGTYEQYF. As DNA, the CDR3 is TGCGCCAGCAGCCAAAGTATCCAGGGAACCTACGAGCAGTACTTC.

The V gene is TRBV11-2, the J gene TRBJ2-5, with TRBD2 identical over 7 bases. CDR3 length: 18 amino acids. CDR1 and CDR2 (germline): SGHAT, FQNNGV. V trimming: 2 bases; J trimming: 1 base; junction bases outside the gene matches: 13. CDR3 nucleotide sequence: TGTGCCAGCAGCTTATCCGGGTCGGCGGGGGACCCCCAAGAGACCCAGTACTTC. Translated, it gives CASSLSGSAGDPQETQYF.

The rearrangement uses TRBV18 and TRBJ2-6; no reliable D call. V dropped 3 bases and J dropped 2 bases, with 17 bases sitting between them. CDR3 length: 18 residues. Germline CDR1 reads KGHSH; CDR2 reads LQKENI. The chain's CDR3 is CASSPSGPYSPGANVLTF. The CDR3 DNA is TGTGCCAGCTCACCCTCGGGTCCCTACTCCCCTGGGGCCAACGTCCTGACTTTC.

The chain carries TRBV5-6 and TRBJ1-3; D might be TRBD1 (5 bases). The CDR3 totals 14 residues. Germline-derived CDR1 and CDR2 are SGHDT and YYEEEE. The V and J ends lost 3 bases and 4 bases respectively, with 11 bases between them. CDR3 residues: CASSSGGEGNTIYF. CDR3 sequence (DNA): TGTGCCAGCAGCTCCGGGGGGGAAGGAAACACCATATATTTT.

The chain carries TRBV7-8 and TRBJ2-3, with 8 bases identical to TRBD2. This CDR3 comprises 15 residues. CDR1 is SGHVS, CDR2 FQNEAQ, per germline. Germline trimming cut 5 bases from V and 2 bases from J; bases unmatched to any gene: 6. In DNA, the CDR3 is TGTGCCAGCAGCCGAGCGGGGGTGTCCACAGATACGCAGTATTTT. Translating it yields CASSRAGVSTDTQYF.

This rearrangement joins TRBV29-1 to TRBJ2-1, with D perhaps TRBD2 (6 bases). Per germline, CDR1 SQVTM and CDR2 ANQGSEA. Trimming pared 4 bases from V and 10 bases from J, leaving 14 bases between. The CDR3 totals 12 residues. The CDR3 loop is CSVGDQEGEQFF. DNA for the CDR3: TGCAGCGTTGGAGATCAGGAGGGGGAGCAGTTCTTC.

This chain connects TRBV24-1 to TRBJ2-1, with TRBD2 as a possible D gene (6 bases). V was cut by 0 bases and J by 3 bases, with 17 bases left in between. Germline-derived CDR1 and CDR2 are KGHDR and SFDVKD. The CDR3 runs 18 residues. In DNA, the CDR3 is TGTGCCACCAGTGATTTGCACGGGGGAGTCCTAAACTACAATGAGCAGTTCTTC. This codes for CATSDLHGGVLNYNEQFF.

The CDR3 region is CASSYSRDAGNTEAFF. The CDR3 bases are TGTGCCAGCAGTTACTCGAGGGACGCCGGAAACACTGAAGCTTTCTTT. This chain links TRBV6-5 with TRBJ1-1, with D tentatively TRBD1 (5 bases). The V and J ends lost 0 bases and 2 bases respectively, with 13 bases between them. Germline V gene lookup returns CDR1 MNHEY and CDR2 SVGAGI. The CDR3 has 16 residues.

The chain uses TRBV6-4 and TRBJ1-2, with 10 positions matching TRBD1. V shed 4 bases, J shed 8 bases, and the junction held 10 bases outside the gene matches. Germline CDR1 MRHNA, CDR2 SNTAGT. This CDR3 spans 15 amino acids. CDR3: CASSVDDRGLMGYTF. CDR3 coding DNA: TGTGCCAGCAGTGTCGACGACAGGGGGCTAATGGGCTACACCTTC.

The rearrangement joins TRBV27 to TRBJ1-2; no reliable D call. The CDR3 has 13 residues. The V and J ends lost 4 bases and 4 bases respectively, with 10 bases between them. Germline values: CDR1 MNHEY, CDR2 SMNVEV (reference sequence). CDR3 nucleotide sequence: TGTGCCAGCAGTTCCCGGGCCCTCTATGGCTACACCTTC. Translated: CASSSRALYGYTF.

The chain uses TRBV3-1 (or the pseudogene TRBV3-2) and TRBJ2-5; no definite D call. The CDR3 has 16 amino acids. Deletions cut 3 bases from V and 2 bases from J, with 16 bases between. Germline lookup yields CDR1 LGHDT and CDR2 YNNKEL (reference sequence). The CDR3 nucleotides are TGTGCCAGCAGCCATAAAGAGTCCGGGTTTCAAGAGACCCAGTACTTC. Amino acid sequence: CASSHKESGFQETQYF.

The chain employs TRBV6-5 and TRBJ1-4; D call uncertain. The CDR3 loop spans 14 amino acids. V dropped 6 bases and J dropped 8 bases, with 16 bases sitting between them. Germline V gene data show CDR1 as MNHEY and CDR2 as SVGAGI. CDR3 bases: TGTGCCAGCAGCCCCAATTCGGATTTGGAAAAACTGTTTTTT. This translates into CASSPNSDLEKLFF.

The chain carries TRBV24-1 and TRBJ2-7; 9 nucleotides agree with TRBD1. CDR3 length: 14 residues. The V segment lost 9 bases and the J segment 2 bases; nucleotides outside the gene matches: 7. Looked up from germline, CDR1 is KGHDR and CDR2 is SFDVKD. The CDR3 DNA is TGTGCCACCCCGGACAGGGGTAAGGCCTACGAGCAGTACTTC. It translates to CATPDRGKAYEQYF.

The chain carries TRBV4-3 and TRBJ2-6; 7 nucleotides line up with TRBD1. CDR3 size: 21 residues. Trimming at V came to 0 bases and at J to 0 bases, leaving 14 bases not matched to a gene. Germline CDR1 is LGHNA and CDR2 is YSLEER. DNA of the CDR3: TGCGCCAGCAGCCAAGACTGGGGCCGGGACAGTCTATTCTCTGGGGCCAACGTCCTGACTTTC. Its translation is CASSQDWGRDSLFSGANVLTF.

Comments on this clone: Other DNA sequences in this sample translate to the same CDR3. The gene calls are TRBV7-2 and TRBJ2-7; TRBD2 agrees at 14 bases. The germline V gene has CDR1 SGHTA and CDR2 FQGNSA. The CDR3 is 16 residues long. V lost 2 bases, J lost 3 bases, and 3 bases stayed unmatched. The CDR3 coding sequence is TGTGCCAGCAGCTTACTCGGACTAGCGGGGGGCTACGAGCAGTACTTC. Translating gives CASSLLGLAGGYEQYF.

V is TRBV7-9 and J is TRBJ2-4, with 10 bases that match TRBD2. Germline V CDR1 and CDR2: SEHNR, FQNEAQ (reference sequence). Trimming removed 1 base from V and 2 bases from J; junction bases left unmatched: 2. This CDR3 region has 16 residues. CDR3 protein: CASSLGTSGTKNIQYF. The CDR3 DNA sequence: TGTGCCAGCAGCTTAGGGACTAGCGGAACCAAAAACATTCAGTACTTC. The entire variable domain, with the rest obtained from reference TRBV7-9 and TRBJ2-4, is as follows: DTGVSQNPRHKITKRGQNVTFRCDPISEHNRLYWYRQTLGQGPEFLTYFQNEAQLEKSRLLSDRFSAERPKGSFSTLEIQRTEQGDSAMYLCASSLGTSGTKNIQYFGAGTRLSVL.

V usage is TRBV4-1 and J usage is TRBJ1-5; D uncertain. The CDR3 is 18 amino acids. CDR1 is MGHRA and CDR2 is YSYEKL in the germline V gene. Trimming shortened V by 2 bases and J by 0 bases, and 17 bases separated the two germline ends. The CDR3 sequence: CASSQFFKDYNSNQPQHF. CDR3 nucleotides: TGCGCCAGCAGCCAATTTTTTAAGGACTATAATAGCAATCAGCCCCAGCATTTT.

This chain links TRBV6-5 with TRBJ2-7; no definite D call. Germline CDR1 reads MNHEY; CDR2 reads SVGAGI. The CDR3 runs to 14 residues. Deletions cut 0 bases from V and 4 bases from J, with 10 bases between. The CDR3 nucleotides read TGTGCCAGCAGTTACTCAGGGCTGCAATACGAGCAGTACTTC. Its translation is CASSYSGLQYEQYF.

This sequence joins TRBV6-4 and TRBJ2-6; TRBD2 agrees at 7 bases. V shed 2 bases and J 2 bases; nucleotides not matched to a gene: 0. The CDR3 is 15 residues long. Germline CDR1 and CDR2: MRHNA and SNTAGT. CDR3 DNA sequence: TGTGCCAGCAGTGACGCGGGGGCTGGGGCCAACGTCCTGACTTTC. This encodes CASSDAGAGANVLTF.

J is TRBJ2-1 and V is TRBV7-2; possibly TRBD2 for D (5 bases). CDR3 size: 15 residues. V shed 2 bases and J shed 0 bases, with 8 bases lying between them. The germline V gene encodes CDR1 SGHTA and CDR2 FQGNSA. CDR3 nucleotides: TGTGCCAGCAGCTTAAACGGGGACTCCTACAATGAGCAGTTCTTC. Residues: CASSLNGDSYNEQFF.

The rearrangement links TRBV19 to TRBJ1-2, with D perhaps matching TRBD1 (5 bases). The CDR3 length is 16 residues. V dropped 2 bases and J dropped 2 bases, with 15 bases sitting between them. Germline values: CDR1 LNHDA, CDR2 SQIVND (reference sequence). CDR3 in amino acids: CASSISYDSGNYGYTF. CDR3 coding DNA: TGTGCCAGTAGTATATCCTACGACAGCGGGAACTATGGCTACACCTTC.